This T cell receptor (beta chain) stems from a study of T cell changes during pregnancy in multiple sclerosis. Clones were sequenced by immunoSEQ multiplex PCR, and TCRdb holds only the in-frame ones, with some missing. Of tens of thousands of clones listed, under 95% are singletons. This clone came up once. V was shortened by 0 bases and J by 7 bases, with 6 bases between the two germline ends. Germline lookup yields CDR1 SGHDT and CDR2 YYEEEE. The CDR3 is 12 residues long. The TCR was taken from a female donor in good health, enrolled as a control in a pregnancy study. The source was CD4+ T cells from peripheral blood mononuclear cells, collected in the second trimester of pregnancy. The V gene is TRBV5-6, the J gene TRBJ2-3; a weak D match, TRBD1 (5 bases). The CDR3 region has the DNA TGTGCCAGCAGCTTGGAGGGGTATACGCAGTATTTT. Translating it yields CASSLEGYTQYF.